This T cell receptor beta chain derives from a study of blood T cell repertoires in COVID-19. Whole-study context: Acute and convalescent COVID-19 samples came from the United States, Italy and Spain. T cells, B-cell-depleted T cells, or PBMCs provided the cDNA or gDNA that served as material.

Germline assignment: CDR1 ENHRY and CDR2 SYGVKD. This CDR3 region has 15 residues. V was clipped by 2 bases and J by 5 bases; unmatched bases: 6. Under the authors' procedure: Estimation of nucleated cell counts was performed using reference gene primer amplification. Profiled with immunoSEQ multiplex PCR; TCRdb holds only in-frame clones, not every one. The V and J calls and clone size were taken over from that table, and D and trimming were inferred from the DNA. The profile shows around 100,000 clones, about 78% of them singletons. The chain employs TRBV10-3 and TRBJ2-1; 7 bases fit TRBD2. The sequenced material came from peripheral blood. This TCR was sampled from a man between 60 and 75 years old with active or convalescent COVID-19. The CDR3 region is CAISESGNQDNEQFF. Written as DNA, the CDR3 is TGTGCCATCAGTGAGAGCGGGAACCAGGACAATGAGCAGTTCTTC.